The rows below give T cell receptor beta chains drawn from one sample of a study of blood T cell repertoires in COVID-19. Repertoires were generated with immunoSEQ multiplex PCR, while TCRdb's copy carries only in-frame clones and drops some. The repertoire holds tens of thousands of clones, around 83% seen once, with 17% in the top ten. Sequencing was done on a sample of peripheral blood. The receptors shown here come from a woman aged 55-69 years with acute or convalescent COVID-19. Both conserved end residues are part of each CDR3. A D gene is named only where the DNA matches it firmly. Size is omitted from some rows. Given values are once, few, many or a class for expanded clones.

abundance: .
v_gene: TRBV7-2
j_gene: TRBJ2-7
d_gene: TRBD2
CDR3aa: CASSLVASGSSYEQYF
CDR3nt: TGTGCCAGCAGCTTAGTAGCTAGCGGGAGTTCCTACGAGCAGTACTTC

abundance: .
v_gene: TRBV2
j_gene: TRBJ1-6
d_gene: .
CDR3aa: CASVGSGSASPLHF
CDR3nt: TGTGCCAGCGTTGGGTCAGGGTCGGCCTCACCCCTCCACTTT

abundance: .
v_gene: TRBV30
j_gene: TRBJ1-4
d_gene: TRBD1
CDR3aa: CAWSPTGTNEKLFF
CDR3nt: TGTGCCTGGAGCCCGACAGGGACTAATGAAAAACTGTTTTTT

abundance: once
v_gene: TRBV7-7
j_gene: TRBJ2-4
d_gene: .
CDR3aa: CASSPKGGSKNIQYF
CDR3nt: TGTGCTAGCAGCCCCAAGGGGGGGTCCAAAAACATTCAGTACTTC

abundance: few
v_gene: TRBV18
j_gene: TRBJ1-5
d_gene: .
CDR3aa: CASSPGRNQPQHF
CDR3nt: TGTGCCAGCTCACCAGGGCGCAATCAGCCCCAGCATTTT

abundance: .
v_gene: TRBV19
j_gene: TRBJ1-5
d_gene: .
CDR3aa: CASTGRYSNQPQHF
CDR3nt: TGTGCCAGTACCGGCAGGTATAGCAATCAGCCCCAGCATTTT

abundance: .
v_gene: TRBV6-2/TRBV6-3
j_gene: TRBJ1-2
d_gene: TRBD1
CDR3aa: CASSSTGARGYTF
CDR3nt: TGTGCCAGCAGTAGCACAGGGGCCAGGGGCTACACCTTC

abundance: .
v_gene: TRBV9
j_gene: TRBJ1-5
d_gene: TRBD1
CDR3aa: CASSPQGALMEPQHF
CDR3nt: TGTGCCAGCAGCCCGCAGGGGGCCCTCATGGAGCCCCAGCATTTT

abundance: .
v_gene: TRBV4-1
j_gene: TRBJ2-1
d_gene: TRBD2
CDR3aa: CASSQGVPSGGAGYNEQFF
CDR3nt: TGCGCCAGCAGCCAAGGAGTGCCTAGCGGGGGGGCCGGCTACAATGAGCAGTTCTTC

abundance: .
v_gene: TRBV6-5
j_gene: TRBJ1-4
d_gene: .
CDR3aa: CASIAEGDGEKLFF
CDR3nt: TGTGCCAGCATTGCAGAAGGGGATGGAGAAAAACTGTTTTTT

abundance: .
v_gene: TRBV12-3/TRBV12-4
j_gene: TRBJ1-2
d_gene: TRBD1
CDR3aa: CASSPGQGYGYTF
CDR3nt: TGTGCCAGCAGCCCTGGACAGGGCTATGGCTACACCTTC

abundance: .
v_gene: TRBV30
j_gene: TRBJ1-5
d_gene: TRBD1
CDR3aa: CAWSTGGLNQPQHF
CDR3nt: TGTGCCTGGAGTACAGGGGGCCTGAATCAGCCCCAGCATTTT

abundance: .
v_gene: TRBV6-2/TRBV6-3
j_gene: TRBJ1-2
d_gene: .
CDR3aa: CASSYAQLWRGYTF
CDR3nt: TGTGCCAGCAGTTACGCCCAACTATGGCGTGGCTACACCTTC

abundance: .
v_gene: TRBV6-2/TRBV6-3
j_gene: TRBJ2-7
d_gene: .
CDR3aa: CASGQEGAWTYEQYF
CDR3nt: TGTGCCAGCGGCCAGGAGGGGGCGTGGACCTACGAGCAGTACTTC

abundance: few
v_gene: TRBV29-1
j_gene: TRBJ1-2
d_gene: .
CDR3aa: CSVSANTNYGYTF
CDR3nt: TGCAGCGTTTCAGCGAACACAAACTATGGCTACACCTTC

abundance: .
v_gene: TRBV30
j_gene: TRBJ1-2
d_gene: .
CDR3aa: CAWSAVNLNYGYTF
CDR3nt: TGTGCCTGGAGTGCGGTCAACCTTAACTATGGCTACACCTTC

abundance: .
v_gene: TRBV3-1/TRBV3-2
j_gene: TRBJ2-3
d_gene: .
CDR3aa: CASSPRSAASTDTQYF
CDR3nt: TGTGCCAGCAGCCCGAGGTCGGCGGCTAGCACAGATACGCAGTATTTT